This entry lists 16 T cell receptor beta chains sequenced from one sample in a study of beta chain features in type 1 diabetes. Reverse transcription of all isolated RNA meant that expressed TCRB transcripts were sequenced. Profiling relied on immunoSEQ multiplex PCR, and the TCRdb table lists in-frame clones only, not all of them. Of 900,000 or so clones listed, roughly 17% are singletons. Sequenced: naive CD4+ T cells from blood. These receptors all come from a young woman in good health.

The chain carries TRBV6-5 and TRBJ1-2; D possibly corresponds to TRBD1 (6 bases). V lost 8 bases, J lost 5 bases, and 15 bases lay in between. Germline CDR1 and CDR2: MNHEY and SVGAGI. This CDR3 is 13 amino acids long. CDR3 sequence reads: CASGTQGPYGYTF. The CDR3 DNA reads as TGTGCCAGCGGAACACAGGGACCTTATGGCTACACCTTC.

V is TRBV6-6 and J is TRBJ2-7, with D perhaps matching TRBD2 (5 bases). Germline V gene lookup returns CDR1 MNHNY and CDR2 SVGAGI (reference sequence). The V end lost 4 bases, the J end lost 3 bases, and 10 bases lay between the germline ends. The CDR3 runs 13 residues. The CDR3 reads CASSLNDYYEQYF. CDR3 DNA: TGTGCCAGCAGTTTAAACGACTACTACGAGCAGTACTTC.

This clone turned up a few times. This sequence joins TRBV25-1 and TRBJ2-7; D is possibly TRBD2 (5 bases). The CDR3 covers 12 residues. The germline CDR1 and CDR2 sequences are MGHDK and SYGVNS. V lost 2 bases and J lost 6, with 8 bases in between. The CDR3 loop reads CASSEGSGEQYF. The CDR3 nucleotides are TGTGCCAGCAGTGAAGGCAGCGGCGAGCAGTACTTC.

CDR3 amino acids: CASSQGGTSGRFEQFF. Written as DNA, the CDR3 is TGCGCCAGCAGCCAAGGAGGGACTAGCGGGAGATTTGAGCAGTTCTTC. This chain connects TRBV4-3 to TRBJ2-1; 14 positions match TRBD2. V dropped 1 base and J dropped 9; count of bases not matched to a gene: 5. CDR3 size: 16 residues. Germline V CDR1 and CDR2: LGHNA, YSLEER.

This clone has more than one count but fewer than ten. CDR3 sequence: CASSVAQGQETQYF. Written as DNA, the CDR3 is TGTGCCAGCAGCGTGGCACAGGGTCAAGAGACCCAGTACTTC. The rearrangement uses TRBV9 and TRBJ2-5; D may be TRBD1 (6 bases). Between the trimmed V and J ends, which lost 2 bases and 2 bases, there was a span of 10 bases. Germline CDR1 and CDR2: SGDLS and YYNGEE. The CDR3 length is 14 residues. Full variable domain (remainder filled in from reference TRBV9 and TRBJ2-5): DSGVTQTPKHLITATGQRVTLRCSPRSGDLSVYWYQQSLDQGLQFLIQYYNGEERAKGNILERFSAQQFPDLHSELNLSSLELGDSALYFCASSVAQGQETQYFGPGTRLLVL.

This clone was seen more than once but under ten times. V and J are TRBV11-2 and TRBJ2-2; perhaps TRBD2 as D (5 bases). The CDR3 totals 17 residues. Per the germline V gene, CDR1 is SGHAT and CDR2 is FQNNGV. Trimming cost V 2 bases and J 4 bases, with 17 bases left between them. The CDR3 DNA is TGTGCCAGCAGCTTAATTGGCGGGCGGAGGTTCACCGGGGAGCTGTTTTTT. Amino acids: CASSLIGGRRFTGELFF.

This clone was seen only a few times. The chain combines TRBV4-2 with TRBJ1-1, with D possibly matching TRBD1 (5 bases). V was shortened by 4 bases and J by 7 bases, with 19 bases between the two germline ends. Looked up from germline, CDR1 is LGHNA and CDR2 is YNFKEQ. This CDR3 contains 15 residues. The CDR3 DNA sequence: TGTGCCAGCAGCCGTACATCAAATGGGGCAGATGAAGCTTTCTTT. Its protein is CASSRTSNGADEAFF.

This rearrangement joins TRBV28 to TRBJ2-1; 8 nucleotides agree with TRBD2. V was clipped by 5 bases and J by 0 bases; unmatched bases: 6. Germline V gene data show CDR1 as MDHEN and CDR2 as SYDVKM. The CDR3 runs to 16 residues. CDR3 bases: TGTGCCAGCAGTCCGCGCGGGGGGAGCTCCTACAATGAGCAGTTCTTC. Translating it yields CASSPRGGSSYNEQFF.

The chain recombines TRBV6-1 with TRBJ1-1; D gene uncertain. V was clipped by 7 bases and J by 5 bases, with 11 bases between them. The CDR3 has 12 amino acids. Germline loops: CDR1 MNHNS, CDR2 SASEGT. The CDR3 bases are TGTGCCAGCATATCGCGGGGAACTGAAGCTTTCTTT. It translates to CASISRGTEAFF.

The chain carries TRBV10-3 and TRBJ1-1; 7 nucleotides align to TRBD1. J was trimmed by 1 base and V by 7 bases; bases with no gene match: 6. Germline CDR1 reads ENHRY; CDR2 reads SYGVKD. The CDR3 is 14 amino acids. The DNA for the CDR3 is TGTGCCATCACCTCCGGGACAGAGAACACTGAAGCTTTCTTT. The encoded protein is CAITSGTENTEAFF.

This clone was picked up a small number of times. CDR3 nucleotide sequence: TGTGCCAGCTCACCACCGGGCCTGATAAACTCTGGGGCCAACGTCCTGACTTTC. It is translated as CASSPPGLINSGANVLTF. This chain links TRBV18 with TRBJ2-6; the D is unclear. The CDR3 loop spans 18 amino acids. Deletions cut 0 bases from V and 0 bases from J, with 12 bases between. The germline V gene encodes CDR1 KGHSH and CDR2 LQKENI. The whole variable domain, filled in from reference TRBV18 and TRBJ2-6, reads NAGVMQNPRHLVRRRGQEARLRCSPMKGHSHVYWYRQLPEEGLKFMVYLQKENIIDESGMPKERFSAEFPKEGPSILRIQQVVRGDSAAYFCASSPPGLINSGANVLTFGAGSRLTVL.

This chain links TRBV11-3 with TRBJ2-3; no reliable D call. The CDR3 runs 12 residues. Trimming pared 7 bases from V and 10 bases from J, leaving 15 bases between. Germline V gene sequence: CDR1 SGHNT, CDR2 YENEEA. The CDR3 DNA reads TGTGCCAGCATCGACCCCGCCTGGGCGCAGTATTTT. This encodes CASIDPAWAQYF.

The chain joins TRBV2 to TRBJ2-2; TRBD1 or TRBD2 may be the D gene (5 bases each). Germline CDR1 SNHLY, CDR2 FYNNEI. The CDR3 is 18 amino acids. V was pared by 6 bases and J by 2 bases, with 22 bases between. Here the CDR3 reads CASRRQTQGTSNTGELFF. CDR3 in DNA: TGTGCCAGCAGACGACAGACGCAAGGGACCTCTAACACCGGGGAGCTGTTTTTT.

This CDR3 is CASSLFGMTYEQYF. Written as DNA, the CDR3 is TGTGCCAGCAGTTTATTTGGGATGACCTACGAGCAGTACTTC. V gene TRBV28 combines with J gene TRBJ2-7; no clear D. The V end lost 1 base, the J end lost 2 bases, and 9 bases lay between the germline ends. CDR3 length: 14 residues. Germline V CDR1 and CDR2: MDHEN, SYDVKM.

The chain uses TRBV7-2 and TRBJ2-7; the D gene is possibly TRBD2 (6 bases). V was clipped by 4 bases and J by 3 bases, with 16 bases between them. Germline V gene data show CDR1 as SGHTA and CDR2 as FQGNSA. This CDR3 contains 15 residues. The CDR3 loop reads CASSSGPGLSYEQYF. CDR3 DNA: TGTGCCAGCAGCTCCGGACCGGGACTCAGCTACGAGCAGTACTTC.

The J gene is TRBJ1-2, the V gene TRBV28; D ambiguous. V lost 8 bases, J lost 6 bases, and 16 bases lay in between. CDR1 and CDR2 (germline): MDHEN, SYDVKM. This CDR3 is 13 amino acids long. Here the CDR3 reads CASRELLEDGYTF. The CDR3 coding sequence is TGTGCCAGCCGGGAACTCTTAGAAGATGGCTACACCTTC.